Sequencing of this T cell receptor beta chain was carried out in a study of identical twins. Whole-study findings and limits: In drawing conclusions, the study used cross-sectional statistical analysis and did not follow the same donors. Memory repertoires lacked the insertion deficit that abundant cord blood beta clonotypes showed. For zero-insertion analyses, partial confounding could come from invariant MAIT and iNKT cells.

The germline gives CDR1 MDHEN, CDR2 SYDVKM. The V segment lost 0 bases and the J segment 5 bases; nucleotides outside the gene matches: 9. The CDR3 runs 17 residues. Ten or more counts support this clonotype. The antigen is not known. TCRdb reanalysed the 5' RACE reads using MiXCR and keeps one entry per CDR3 protein. The data contain 200,000 to 250,000 distinct CDR3 sequences, roughly 7.5% of them singletons. The same specimen was also included in a second study, on yellow fever vaccine responses in identical twins. From that report: Twins' vaccine T cell response reportedly seemed partly convergent, partly personalized.

Sequencing input: memory (CD45RO+) T cells sorted from blood. The rearrangement joins TRBV28 to TRBJ1-1, with 10 bases that match TRBD1. The sequence was obtained from a woman aged 18 to 35 in good health. This CDR3 is CASSLWTGGVLHTEAFF. The CDR3 DNA reads as TGTGCCAGCAGTTTATGGACAGGGGGCGTTTTGCATACTGAAGCTTTCTTT.